The rows below give T cell receptor beta chains drawn from one sample of a study of human T cells and chemical hapten exposure. TCRdb redid the calling of the RACE reads with MiXCR, one entry per CDR3 protein. The table records about 110,000 distinct CDR3 sequences, 12% of them present only once. The starting material was whole blood, obtained in connection with sensitization to the hapten diphenylcyclopropenone (DPC). These receptors originate from a woman between 45 and 65 years old with alopecia areata. Some clones in this sample may be carry-over from other donors' samples. Both conserved end residues are trimmed from each CDR3.

TRBJ2-1 | 14 | TRBV19 | ASRASGTGPYNEQF
TRBJ2-1 | 12 | TRBV5-1 | ASRLPTNYNEQF
TRBJ1-2 | 11 | TRBV29-1 | SVEDRVNYGYT
TRBJ2-1 | 12 | TRBV11-2 | ASSQFPLYNEQF
TRBJ2-2 | 12 | TRBV10-3 | AISDLQGTGELF
TRBJ1-2 | 13 | TRBV6-5 | ASSPERGQSYGYT
TRBJ2-3 | 12 | TRBV9 | ASSVVTSTDTQY
TRBJ2-7 | 12 | TRBV20-1 | SARELQGLDEQY
TRBJ2-7 | 13 | TRBV20-1 | SARVPLAGTYEQY
TRBJ1-2 | 14 | TRBV6-2/TRBV6-3 | ASKEGATRRIYGYT
TRBJ1-5 | 11 | TRBV20-1 | SARGGGNQPQH
TRBJ1-5 | 11 | TRBV3-1 | ASSQAGDQPQH
TRBJ2-7 | 9 | TRBV29-1 | SVLDGYEQY
TRBJ2-7 | 13 | TRBV4-2 | ASGQERGPPYEQY
TRBJ1-1 | 12 | TRBV6-2/TRBV6-3 | ASSPSPYRAGAF
TRBJ1-2 | 16 | TRBV18 | ASSPSSPGTADNYGYT
TRBJ2-5 | 14 | TRBV2 | ASSEALGEPQESQY
TRBJ2-5 | 14 | TRBV29-1 | SVAGSFGGTGETQY
TRBJ1-5 | 14 | TRBV27 | ASSPRGDISNQPQH
TRBJ2-5 | 11 | TRBV7-2 | ASSLSFQETQY
TRBJ1-5 | 12 | TRBV6-6 | ASTLGQGRQPQH
TRBJ2-7 | 13 | TRBV21-1 | ASRGSGTTPVEQY
TRBJ2-5 | 11 | TRBV12-3/TRBV12-4 | ASSRTGSETQY
TRBJ2-3 | 15 | TRBV7-2 | ASSLPSGGASTDTQY
TRBJ2-5 | 9 | TRBV7-2 | ASTEYQAQY
TRBJ2-2 | 13 | TRBV6-5 | ASSYSSENTGELF
TRBJ2-7 | 10 | TRBV5-1 | ASRRGPYEQY
TRBJ1-1 | 11 | TRBV24-1 | ATRETGNTEAF
TRBJ2-1 | 14 | TRBV11-2 | ASSLEGVGSRNEQF
TRBJ2-7 | 13 | TRBV12-3/TRBV12-4 | ASRSRDTLSYEQY